This T cell receptor (beta chain) was recorded in a study of CD8+ T cells in alopecia areata. The CDR3 is made up of 16 amino acids. Germline V gene sequence: CDR1 MNHEY, CDR2 SVGAGI. The J segment lost 4 bases and the V segment lost 2 bases, leaving 2 bases of the junction unmatched. The authors extracted RNA and reverse transcribed it into cDNA as the sequencing template. Some clones are missing from TCRdb's copy, which holds only in-frame ones; the method was immunoSEQ multiplex PCR. The table has 150,000 to 200,000 clones, about 72% seen once. The specimen was CD8+ T cells sorted from blood, collected at week 0. The TCR sequence derives from a human donor with alopecia areata. The rearrangement joins TRBV6-5 to TRBJ2-3; 14 nucleotides align to TRBD2. The CDR3 loop is CASSYGLAGGSDTQYF. CDR3 nucleotides: TGTGCCAGCAGTTACGGACTAGCGGGGGGATCAGATACGCAGTATTTT.